Shown below are 21 T cell receptor beta chains from a single sample sequenced in a study of response to subunit inactivated influenza vaccine. TCRdb reanalysed the RT-PCR reads using MiXCR and keeps one entry per CDR3 protein. The sample consists of 530,000 or so distinct CDR3 sequences, around 25% of them appearing once. Sequenced here: CD4+ T cells sorted from PBMCs, sampled roughly 5 days after vaccination. Source of these receptors: a man aged 45-65 years who received an inactivated influenza vaccine.

The sample holds a few counts of this clonotype. The chain employs TRBV12-3 or TRBV12-4 and TRBJ1-1, with 10 bases lining up with TRBD1. With V trimmed by 6 bases and J by 5 bases, 12 bases remained unmatched. This CDR3 has 16 amino acids. CDR3 in DNA: TGTGCCAGCAGGAAGGGACAGGGGAGAGGGTGGACTGAAGCTTTCTTT. Amino acids: CASRKGQGRGWTEAFF.

This clonotype was recorded only once. This sequence joins TRBV6-5 and TRBJ2-6; D is ambiguous. The CDR3 sequence is 15 residues long. CDR1 is MNHEY, CDR2 SVGAGI, per germline. Trimming removed 4 bases at V and 3 bases at J, with 10 bases between. The chain's CDR3 is CASSSPGNGANVLTF. CDR3 nucleotide sequence: TGTGCCAGCAGTTCCCCTGGAAATGGGGCCAACGTCCTGACTTTC.

This clonotype has a handful of counts. The J gene is TRBJ2-2, the V gene TRBV7-2; 9 positions match TRBD1. Germline lookup yields CDR1 SGHTA and CDR2 FQGNSA. The CDR3 is made up of 14 amino acids. J was trimmed by 6 bases and V by 5 bases; bases with no gene match: 4. The CDR3: CASSTGTGPGELFF. DNA for the CDR3: TGTGCCAGCAGCACCGGGACAGGGCCCGGGGAGCTGTTTTTT.

This clonotype occurred a few times. The chain links TRBV7-9 to TRBJ1-4; 9 bases align to TRBD1. The ends lost 4 bases at V and 5 bases at J; junction bases unmatched: 5. Germline V gives CDR1 SEHNR, CDR2 FQNEAQ (reference sequence). CDR3 length: 15 amino acids. CDR3 protein: CASSSGQGQNEKLFF. The CDR3 nucleotides read TGTGCCAGCAGCTCGGGACAGGGCCAAAATGAAAAACTGTTTTTT.

The V gene is TRBV6-5, the J gene TRBJ2-1, with unresolved D. This CDR3 has 17 residues. The germline CDR1 and CDR2 sequences are MNHEY and SVGAGI. The V end lost 2 bases, the J end lost 3 bases, and 17 bases lay between the germline ends. CDR3 coding DNA: TGTGCCAGCAGTTACGGTTCGGCGGAATATTACTACAATGAGCAGTTCTTC. This codes for CASSYGSAEYYYNEQFF.

V and J are TRBV5-1 and TRBJ2-1; TRBD2 matches at 10 bases. The germline gives CDR1 SGHRS, CDR2 YFSETQ. This CDR3 region has 14 residues. V gave up 5 bases and J gave up 9 bases; unmatched junction bases: 8. The CDR3 DNA reads as TGCGCCAGCAGGAATGGACTAGCGGATAGTGAGCAGTTCTTC. Its protein product is CASRNGLADSEQFF.

The table lists this clonotype with many counts. The CDR3 reads CASSLEGASYEQYF. The DNA of the CDR3 is TGCGCCAGCAGCTTGGAGGGGGCTTCCTACGAGCAGTACTTC. V and J are TRBV5-1 and TRBJ2-7; 7 bases line up with TRBD1. CDR1 SGHRS and CDR2 YFSETQ come from the germline V gene. This CDR3 is 14 amino acids long. J lost 1 base, V lost 0 bases, and 1 base had no gene match. Using reference TRBV5-1 and TRBJ2-7 for the parts outside the CDR3, the full variable domain is KAGVTQTPRYLIKTRGQQVTLSCSPISGHRSVSWYQQTPGQGLQFLFEYFSETQRNKGNFPGRFSGRQFSNSRSEMNVSTLELGDSALYLCASSLEGASYEQYFGPGTRLTVT.

The chain uses TRBV9 and TRBJ2-7; no definite D call. The germline gives CDR1 SGDLS, CDR2 YYNGEE. The CDR3 length is 14 residues. Trimming removed 7 bases from V and 1 base from J, with 15 bases in between. CDR3 sequence: CASARAYNSYEQYF. The CDR3 nucleotides read TGTGCCAGCGCTCGGGCGTATAATTCCTACGAGCAGTACTTC. Together with reference TRBV9 and TRBJ2-7, the CDR3 gives the full variable domain: DSGVTQTPKHLITATGQRVTLRCSPRSGDLSVYWYQQSLDQGLQFLIQYYNGEERAKGNILERFSAQQFPDLHSELNLSSLELGDSALYFCASARAYNSYEQYFGPGTRLTVT.

The V call is TRBV7-2, the J call TRBJ2-3; 10 bases agree with TRBD2. The CDR3 spans 15 residues. From germline, CDR1 is SGHTA and CDR2 FQGNSA. The ends lost 5 bases at V and 4 bases at J; junction bases unmatched: 6. Here the CDR3 DNA reads TGTGCCAGCAGCCCCCTAGCGGGAGCCCCAGATACGCAGTATTTT. Translating gives CASSPLAGAPDTQYF. Supplemented by reference TRBV7-2 and TRBJ2-3, the full variable domain reads GAGVSQSPSNKVTEKGKDVELRCDPISGHTALYWYRQSLGQGLEFLIYFQGNSAPDKSGLPSDRFSAERTGGSVSTLTIQRTQQEDSAVYLCASSPLAGAPDTQYFGPGTRLTVL.

This rearrangement joins TRBV6-2 or TRBV6-3 to TRBJ1-5, with TRBD1 matching over 7 bases. Germline V gene data show CDR1 as MNHEY and CDR2 as SVGEGT. This CDR3 spans 13 amino acids. V shed 6 bases and J 11 bases; nucleotides not matched to a gene: 10. As DNA, the CDR3 is TGTGCCAGCAGCCACAGGGGCCCCCGGGCCCAGCATTTT. Translated, it gives CASSHRGPRAQHF.

The genes are TRBV20-1 and TRBJ1-2, with D possibly TRBD1 on 5 matching bases. The CDR3 runs 12 residues. Trimming stripped 6 bases from V and 10 bases from J, with 18 bases between. Looked up from germline, CDR1 is DFQATT and CDR2 is SNEGSKA (reference sequence). The CDR3 nucleotides read TGCAGTGCCGTACCCTCCTTCGGGGCCTACACCTTC. This gives the protein CSAVPSFGAYTF.

This clonotype was recorded many times. A clone one base away is much larger, so this may be a read error. The CDR3 sequence is CASTSSYEQYF. CDR3 in DNA: TGTGCCAGCACCTCCTCCTACGAGCAGTACTTC. The chain has TRBV7-2 and TRBJ2-7; unclear D gene. The CDR3 runs to 11 residues. Germline CDR1 reads SGHTA; CDR2 reads FQGNSA. V shed 7 bases and J shed 0 bases, with 4 bases lying between them.

The V and J genes are TRBV6-1 and TRBJ2-4; TRBD1 agrees at 7 bases. Germline lookup yields CDR1 MNHNS and CDR2 SASEGT. V lost 6 bases and J lost 3; bases outside the gene matches: 5. The CDR3 runs 14 residues. CDR3 in DNA: TGTGCCAGCAGCCGTGGACAGGACAAAAACATTCAGTACTTC. It yields the protein CASSRGQDKNIQYF.

This chain uses TRBV3-1 with TRBJ1-2, with 8 nucleotides matching TRBD1. Germline V CDR1 and CDR2: LGHDT, YNNKEL (reference sequence). The CDR3 contains 13 residues. V lost 4 bases, J lost 6 bases, and 4 bases stayed unmatched. The CDR3 loop reads CASSPGQGHGYTF. The CDR3 region has the DNA TGTGCCAGCAGCCCAGGACAGGGTCATGGCTACACCTTC.

V gene TRBV2 combines with J gene TRBJ1-1, with D perhaps TRBD1 (5 bases). V was pared by 7 bases and J by 3 bases, with 15 bases between. Germline V CDR1 and CDR2: SNHLY, FYNNEI. The CDR3 loop spans 14 amino acids. The CDR3 DNA reads as TGTGCCAGCAAGAGGACAACCCAAGACACTGAAGCTTTCTTT. This translates into CASKRTTQDTEAFF.

Only a few counts were recorded for this clonotype. The chain recombines TRBV10-2 with TRBJ2-7, with D perhaps TRBD2 (5 bases). This CDR3 region has 15 residues. Germline CDR1 is WSHSY and CDR2 is SAAADI. V dropped 4 bases and J dropped 3 bases, with 16 bases sitting between them. The CDR3 DNA is TGCGCCAGCAGTGCCGGGAAAGTCTCCAACTACGAGCAGTACTTC. Translation: CASSAGKVSNYEQYF.

V usage is TRBV5-1 and J usage is TRBJ1-5, with 10 bases identical to TRBD1. Germline V gene sequence: CDR1 SGHRS, CDR2 YFSETQ. The CDR3 is 16 residues long. Trimming took 4 bases from V and 0 from J; bases not matched to a gene: 4. The CDR3 sequence is CASSQGTGDSNQPQHF. CDR3 nucleotide sequence: TGCGCCAGCAGCCAAGGGACAGGGGATAGCAATCAGCCCCAGCATTTT.

This clonotype was counted between two and nine times. CDR3 amino acids: CSVDSTTYKRTGGALVTEAFF. The CDR3 nucleotides are TGCAGCGTTGACTCCACAACATACAAGAGGACAGGGGGCGCGCTGGTCACTGAAGCTTTCTTT. The chain is built from TRBV29-1 and TRBJ1-1; 11 nucleotides line up with TRBD1. With V trimmed by 3 bases and J by 4 bases, 25 bases remained unmatched. This CDR3 spans 21 amino acids. Looked up from germline, CDR1 is SQVTM and CDR2 is ANQGSEA.

The chain links TRBV4-3 to TRBJ2-3; D is uncertain. CDR1 LGHNA and CDR2 YSLEER come from the germline V gene. The CDR3 consists of 15 residues. Deletions cut 1 base from V and 0 bases from J, with 8 bases between. CDR3 nucleotide sequence: TGCGCCAGCAGCCAAGGGCAGATTAGCACAGATACGCAGTATTTT. Its translation is CASSQGQISTDTQYF.

The chain employs TRBV6-1 and TRBJ2-3, with TRBD2 matching 7 bases. The ends lost 4 bases at V and 0 bases at J; junction bases unmatched: 1. The germline V gene has CDR1 MNHNS and CDR2 SASEGT. This CDR3 is built from 14 residues. CDR3 protein: CASSGRGSTDTQYF. In DNA, the CDR3 is TGTGCCAGCAGTGGGCGGGGGAGCACAGATACGCAGTATTTT.

The rearrangement links TRBV5-1 to TRBJ2-3, with 8 positions matching TRBD2. This CDR3 is 15 amino acids long. CDR1 is SGHRS, CDR2 YFSETQ, per germline. After removal of 4 bases from V and 0 bases from J, the junction contained 4 bases not matched to a gene. CDR3 coding DNA: TGCGCCAGCAGCCTCATAGCGGGGAGCACAGATACGCAGTATTTT. Translated: CASSLIAGSTDTQYF. Together with reference TRBV5-1 and TRBJ2-3, the CDR3 gives the full variable domain: KAGVTQTPRYLIKTRGQQVTLSCSPISGHRSVSWYQQTPGQGLQFLFEYFSETQRNKGNFPGRFSGRQFSNSRSEMNVSTLELGDSALYLCASSLIAGSTDTQYFGPGTRLTVL.